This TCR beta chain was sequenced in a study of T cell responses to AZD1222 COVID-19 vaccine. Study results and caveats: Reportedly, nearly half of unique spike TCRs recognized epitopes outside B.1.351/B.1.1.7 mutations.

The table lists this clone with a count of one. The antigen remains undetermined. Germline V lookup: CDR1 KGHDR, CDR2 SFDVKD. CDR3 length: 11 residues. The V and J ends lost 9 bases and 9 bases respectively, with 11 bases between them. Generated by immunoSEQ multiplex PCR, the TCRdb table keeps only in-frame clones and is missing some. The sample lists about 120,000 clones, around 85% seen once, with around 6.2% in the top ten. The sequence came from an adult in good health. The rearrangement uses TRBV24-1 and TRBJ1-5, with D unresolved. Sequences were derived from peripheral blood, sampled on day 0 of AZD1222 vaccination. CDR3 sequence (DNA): TGTGCCACCGGGTCCCTCACGCCCCAGCATTTT. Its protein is CATGSLTPQHF.